The clone carrying this T cell receptor beta chain was seen more than once but under ten times. Antigen specificity is unknown. These data originate in a study of T cell repertoires in cytomegalovirus infection. On the study more broadly: Matching HLA type, along with CMV infection, was indicated by public TCR beta signatures. Study-level results: The study identified carriers of CMV plus the relevant HLA from cumulative public TCR beta family frequency.

TCRdb ran MiXCR on the reads and lists one entry per CDR3 protein. The sample carries 450,000 to 650,000 distinct CDR3 sequences, about a quarter recorded once. The clonotype was recovered from a human donor in good health (CMV status not recorded). Some clones in this sample may be carry-over from other donors' samples. Material: PBMCs.

As DNA, the CDR3 is TGTGCCAGCAGCTTTGGACTAGCGGGAGGTCTGGAGCTGTTTTTT. This codes for CASSFGLAGGLELFF. The chain combines TRBV7-2 with TRBJ2-2, with 14 positions matching TRBD2. The CDR3 contains 15 residues. CDR1 and CDR2 (germline): SGHTA, FQGNSA. Unmatched junction bases numbered 4, after V lost 3 bases and J lost 10 bases. Complete variable domain (other parts from reference TRBV7-2 and TRBJ2-2): GAGVSQSPSNKVTEKGKDVELRCDPISGHTALYWYRQSLGQGLEFLIYFQGNSAPDKSGLPSDRFSAERTGGSVSTLTIQRTQQEDSAVYLCASSFGLAGGLELFFGEGSRLTVL.